This T cell receptor (beta chain) originates from a study of regulatory T cells in long-lasting Graves disease. Assembly of TCR beta libraries relied on iRepertoire HTBI primers together with Arm-PCR of CDR3 regions. In TCRdb, the multiplex PCR reads were re-called with MiXCR into one record per CDR3 protein. The sample contains approximately 360,000 distinct CDR3 sequences, 20% to 25% of which appear only once. Time point here: persistent/refractory GD, antithyroid drugs over 5 years with positive TRAb. PBMC RNA served as the TCR library source. At least ten counts were recorded for this clonotype. The TCR sequence derives from a woman between 35 and 50 years old with Graves disease. Sequencing was performed on peripheral blood mononuclear cells (PBMCs), taken when the disease was refractory, from a patient treated with antithyroid drugs.

The CDR3 sequence is CASSLEGPSYEQYF. The DNA of the CDR3 is TGTGCCAGCAGCTTGGAAGGGCCCTCCTACGAGCAGTACTTC. V is TRBV11-2 and J is TRBJ2-7; no firm D call. The length of the CDR3 is 14 residues. The germline CDR1 and CDR2 sequences are SGHAT and FQNNGV. The V end was cut by 3 bases, the J end by 0 bases, with 9 bases between. Complete variable domain (other parts from reference TRBV11-2 and TRBJ2-7): EAGVAQSPRYKIIEKRQSVAFWCNPISGHATLYWYQQILGQGPKLLIQFQNNGVVDDSQLPKDRFSAERLKGVDSTLKIQPAKLEDSAVYLCASSLEGPSYEQYFGPGTRLTVT.